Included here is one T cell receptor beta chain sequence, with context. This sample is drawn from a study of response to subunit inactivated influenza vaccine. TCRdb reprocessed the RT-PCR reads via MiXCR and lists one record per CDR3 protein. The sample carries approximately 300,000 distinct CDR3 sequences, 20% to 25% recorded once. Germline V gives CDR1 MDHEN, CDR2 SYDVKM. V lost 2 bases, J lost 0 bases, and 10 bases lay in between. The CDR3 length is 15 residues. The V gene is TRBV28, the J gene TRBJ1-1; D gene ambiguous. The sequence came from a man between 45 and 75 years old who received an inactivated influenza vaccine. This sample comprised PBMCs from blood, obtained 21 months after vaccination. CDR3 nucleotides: TGTGCCAGCAGTTTAAACCGCGGGGTGAACACTGAAGCTTTCTTT. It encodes CASSLNRGVNTEAFF.